Listed here are 31 T cell receptor beta chains from one sample, sequenced in a study of T cell responses to AZD1222 COVID-19 vaccine. Clones were read by immunoSEQ multiplex PCR, and TCRdb kept only the in-frame ones, dropping some. Of about 68,000 clones in the sample, 88% are singletons; the top ten hold 7.5% to 9.5%. The source material was peripheral blood, sampled on day 0 of AZD1222 vaccination. All receptors come from an adult in good health.

The chain carries TRBV5-4 and TRBJ2-1; tentatively, D is TRBD2 (5 bases). The ends were cut back, 6 bases at V and 5 bases at J, with 18 bases in the middle. The CDR3 spans 15 residues. Germline V gene lookup returns CDR1 SGHNT and CDR2 YYREEE (reference sequence). CDR3 loop: CASKVWPSLHNEQFF. The CDR3 nucleotides read TGTGCCAGCAAGGTGTGGCCTAGCTTACACAATGAGCAGTTCTTC.

The chain uses TRBV18 and TRBJ2-1, with a tentative D call TRBD2 (5 bases). The CDR3 spans 13 residues. CDR1 KGHSH and CDR2 LQKENI come from the germline V gene. The V and J ends lost 0 bases and 6 bases respectively, with 6 bases between them. This CDR3 is CASSPPEVNEQFF. CDR3 DNA sequence: TGTGCCAGCTCACCACCGGAGGTCAATGAGCAGTTCTTC.

Regarding this clone: One end of the junction varies from germline; a read error may be responsible. The chain is built from TRBV7-8 and TRBJ2-7, with D perhaps matching TRBD1 (6 bases). CDR3 length: 13 amino acids. CDR1 and CDR2 (germline): SGHVS, FQNEAQ. The CDR3 DNA reads as TGTGCAAGCACACCAGGGGTTACGAGGGAGCAGTACTTC. This gives the protein CASTPGVTREQYF. Looking up the rest from reference TRBV7-8 and TRBJ2-7 gives the full variable domain: GAGVSQSPRYKVAKRGQDVALRCDPISGHVSLFWYQQALGQGPEFLTYFQNEAQLDKSGLPSDRFFAERPEGSVSTLKIQRTQQEDSAVYLCASTPGVTREQYFGPGTRLTVT.

The rearrangement uses TRBV7-9 and TRBJ2-2; D gene unclear. This CDR3 is built from 16 residues. V lost 4 bases and J 4 bases, leaving 16 bases between the germline ends. Germline assignment: CDR1 SEHNR and CDR2 FQNEAQ (reference sequence). CDR3 sequence reads: CASSSPATSGTGELFF. The DNA for the CDR3 is TGTGCCAGCAGCTCCCCCGCGACCTCGGGCACCGGGGAGCTGTTTTTT.

The chain links TRBV30 to TRBJ1-4; 7 bases are a match to TRBD1. With V trimmed by 3 bases and J by 8 bases, 9 bases remained unmatched. CDR1 is GTSNPN and CDR2 is SVGIG in the germline V gene (reference sequence). This CDR3 has 14 amino acids. The CDR3 region has the DNA TGTGCCTGGAGGCATCAGGGGGTAGGCGAAAAACTGTTTTTT. Protein sequence: CAWRHQGVGEKLFF.

The chain couples TRBV29-1 to TRBJ2-1; 12 bases line up with TRBD2. Germline loops: CDR1 SQVTM, CDR2 ANQGSEA. The trim removed 6 bases at V and 9 bases at J, leaving 9 bases unmatched. The CDR3 extends over 14 amino acids. CDR3 protein: CSVKRLAGDSEQFF. The CDR3 nucleotides read TGCAGCGTCAAAAGACTAGCGGGGGATAGTGAGCAGTTCTTC.

The genes are TRBV12-3 or TRBV12-4 and TRBJ2-7; D is possibly TRBD1 (5 bases). Trimming shortened V by 6 bases and J by 5 bases, and 11 bases separated the two germline ends. This CDR3 comprises 12 residues. The CDR3 region is CASSLDKHEQYF. For the CDR3, the DNA is TGTGCCAGCAGCTTGGACAAGCACGAGCAGTACTTC.

V gene TRBV11-3 combines with J gene TRBJ2-7; D is tentatively TRBD1 or TRBD2 (5 bases each). CDR1 is SGHNT, CDR2 YENEEA, per germline. The CDR3 covers 14 residues. Trimming shortened V by 5 bases and J by 0 bases, and 11 bases separated the two germline ends. The CDR3 protein is CASSVKGSSYEQYF. The CDR3 coding sequence is TGTGCCAGCAGCGTAAAGGGGAGCTCCTACGAGCAGTACTTC.

This clone was detected only a few times. The chain links TRBV6-1 to TRBJ1-5; D unclear. The germline V and J ends were trimmed by 1 base and 6 bases, with 10 bases remaining between them. Germline V gene data show CDR1 as MNHNS and CDR2 as SASEGT. This CDR3 comprises 14 residues. The CDR3 sequence: CASSEVGRGQPQHF. The CDR3 bases are TGTGCCAGCAGTGAAGTCGGCAGAGGTCAGCCCCAGCATTTT.

In this sample, this clone turned up a few times. This chain connects TRBV30 to TRBJ2-5, with 7 bases lining up with TRBD2. The V gene end was trimmed by 2 bases and the J gene end by 5 bases; junction bases not matched to a gene: 11. CDR3 size: 15 residues. CDR1 and CDR2 (germline): GTSNPN, SVGIG (reference sequence). The CDR3 DNA is TGTGCCTGGAGTCGTCCTGCGGGAGTGCGTGAGACCCAGTACTTC. This gives the protein CAWSRPAGVRETQYF.

The genes are TRBV7-9 and TRBJ2-7; tentatively, D is TRBD2 (5 bases). Germline lookup yields CDR1 SEHNR and CDR2 FQNEAQ (reference sequence). The V end was cut by 1 base, the J end by 4 bases, with 20 bases between. CDR3 length: 17 amino acids. The CDR3: CASSLGRERPTWYEQYF. The CDR3 DNA follows: TGTGCCAGCAGCTTAGGCCGAGAGCGGCCGACTTGGTACGAGCAGTACTTC.

This clone has a single count. J is TRBJ2-1 and V is TRBV30; 9 positions agree with TRBD2. The CDR3 totals 15 residues. Germline V gene sequence: CDR1 GTSNPN, CDR2 SVGIG (reference sequence). V trimming: 6 bases; J trimming: 7 bases; junction bases outside the gene matches: 13. CDR3 amino acids: CACSPPAGGWNEQFF. In nucleotides, the CDR3 is TGTGCCTGTTCCCCGCCGGCGGGAGGGTGGAATGAGCAGTTCTTC.

The chain combines TRBV19 with TRBJ2-1; D gene ambiguous. The V end lost 5 bases, the J end lost 7 bases, and 15 bases lay between the germline ends. Germline-derived CDR1 and CDR2 are LNHDA and SQIVND (reference sequence). The CDR3 has 14 amino acids. The CDR3 bases are TGTGCCAGTAGTCCCCTGATGAGCGTGAATGAGCAGTTCTTC. This encodes CASSPLMSVNEQFF.

The CDR3 coding sequence is TGCGCCAGCAGTCCGGGGACAGGGGCGAAATACGAGCAGTACTTC. It is translated as CASSPGTGAKYEQYF. This chain uses TRBV10-1 with TRBJ2-7; TRBD1 matches 10 bases. After removal of 5 bases from V and 4 bases from J, the junction contained 8 bases not matched to a gene. The CDR3 is made up of 15 amino acids. Germline V gene data show CDR1 as WNHNN and CDR2 as SYGVQD (reference sequence).

This chain uses TRBV24-1 with TRBJ2-1, with TRBD2 as a possible D gene (6 bases). Germline V gives CDR1 KGHDR, CDR2 SFDVKD. This CDR3 is 12 amino acids long. V lost 9 bases and J lost 3, with 8 bases in between. CDR3 bases: TGTGCCACCCGCGGGAACTACAATGAGCAGTTCTTC. It codes for CATRGNYNEQFF.

The rearrangement uses TRBV4-2 and TRBJ2-3, with TRBD2 matching over 10 bases. V was clipped by 4 bases and J by 3 bases; unmatched bases: 4. The CDR3 loop spans 15 amino acids. Germline CDR1 is LGHNA and CDR2 is YNFKEQ. CDR3 region: CASSPLAGVTDTQYF. For the CDR3, the DNA is TGTGCCAGCAGCCCCCTAGCGGGAGTGACAGATACGCAGTATTTT.

The rearrangement links TRBV6-5 to TRBJ1-4; perhaps TRBD1 as D (5 bases). V lost 8 bases and J lost 4, with 11 bases in between. Per the germline V gene, CDR1 is MNHEY and CDR2 is SVGAGI. The CDR3 runs 13 residues. Here the CDR3 reads CASLLGVNEKLFF. The CDR3 nucleotides read TGTGCCAGCCTCCTAGGGGTTAATGAAAAACTGTTTTTT.

In its sample, this clone was seen once. The V call is TRBV12-3 or TRBV12-4, the J call TRBJ1-2; 8 bases are a match to TRBD1. After removal of 5 bases from V and 5 bases from J, the junction contained 4 bases not matched to a gene. The CDR3 loop spans 13 amino acids. CDR3 residues: CASSPGQAYGYTF. The CDR3 DNA is TGTGCCAGCAGTCCGGGACAGGCTTATGGCTACACCTTC.

CDR3 residues: CASSTGRYTEAFF. In DNA, the CDR3 is TGTGCCAGTAGTACGGGGAGATACACTGAAGCTTTCTTT. The rearrangement links TRBV19 to TRBJ1-1; D unresolved. Trimming took off 4 bases at V and 3 bases at J, with 9 bases between the two ends. There are 13 residues in the CDR3. Germline loops: CDR1 LNHDA, CDR2 SQIVND (reference sequence).

This rearrangement joins TRBV28 to TRBJ1-4; 7 bases line up with TRBD1. From germline, CDR1 is MDHEN and CDR2 SYDVKM. V lost 5 bases to trimming and J lost 5 bases; unmatched junction nucleotides: 5. CDR3 length: 14 residues. CDR3 nucleotides: TGTGCCAGCAGTGGACAGGCGATAAATGAAAAACTGTTTTTT. Its translation is CASSGQAINEKLFF.

This chain uses TRBV27 with TRBJ1-1, with D possibly TRBD1 on 5 matching bases. CDR1 is MNHEY and CDR2 is SMNVEV in the germline V gene (reference sequence). The CDR3 contains 13 residues. V lost 5 bases and J lost 0, with 7 bases in between. CDR3 residues: CASSMTVNTEAFF. CDR3 in DNA: TGTGCCAGCAGTATGACAGTGAACACTGAAGCTTTCTTT.

The chain carries TRBV2 and TRBJ2-3; D is unclear. Trimming took off 2 bases at V and 6 bases at J, with 6 bases between the two ends. Germline loops: CDR1 SNHLY, CDR2 FYNNEI. The CDR3 loop spans 12 amino acids. The CDR3, as DNA: TGTGCCAGCAGTGAATCCCCGGATACGCAGTATTTT. This codes for CASSESPDTQYF.

This chain links TRBV10-3 with TRBJ2-1; 9 bases are shared with TRBD2. Germline CDR1 reads ENHRY; CDR2 reads SYGVKD. There are 16 residues in the CDR3. The V and J ends lost 3 bases and 0 bases, in that order; junction bases with no gene match: 3. This chain's CDR3 is CAISDYSGSSYNEQFF. The CDR3 DNA follows: TGTGCCATCAGTGATTATAGCGGGAGCTCCTACAATGAGCAGTTCTTC.

The chain links TRBV27 to TRBJ2-1; 8 nucleotides align to TRBD2. CDR1 is MNHEY, CDR2 SMNVEV, per germline (reference sequence). Trimming took 4 bases from V and 6 from J; bases not matched to a gene: 8. This CDR3 spans 15 amino acids. The CDR3 sequence: CASSSGTRGVNEQFF. For the CDR3, the DNA is TGTGCCAGCAGTTCCGGGACTAGGGGGGTCAATGAGCAGTTCTTC.

The CDR3 DNA reads as TGTGCCAGCAGCTCGGGACTAGCGGGAGGGACCGGGGAGCTGTTTTTT. Protein sequence: CASSSGLAGGTGELFF. This chain connects TRBV11-2 to TRBJ2-2, with 16 bases that match TRBD2. The CDR3 has 16 residues. The ends lost 4 bases at V and 5 bases at J; junction bases unmatched: 1. Per germline, CDR1 SGHAT and CDR2 FQNNGV.

This chain uses TRBV4-3 with TRBJ2-2; 14 bases line up with TRBD2. V shed 8 bases, J shed 0 bases, and the junction held 8 bases outside the gene matches. Looked up from germline, CDR1 is LGHNA and CDR2 is YSLEER. This CDR3 is built from 18 residues. CDR3 amino acids: CASSIGLAGGTNTGELFF. The DNA of the CDR3 is TGCGCCAGCTCCATCGGACTAGCGGGAGGAACGAACACCGGGGAGCTGTTTTTT.

J is TRBJ1-2 and V is TRBV2; 12 bases match TRBD1. The CDR3 length is 17 residues. J was trimmed by 7 bases and V by 6 bases; bases with no gene match: 15. Germline V gene lookup returns CDR1 SNHLY and CDR2 FYNNEI. CDR3 bases: TGTGCCAGCAGGGGTTCAAAACCGGGACAGGGGGCCGGTGGCTACACCTTC. Translated: CASRGSKPGQGAGGYTF. Full variable domain (missing parts from reference TRBV2 and TRBJ1-2): EPEVTQTPSHQVTQMGQEVILRCVPISNHLYFYWYRQILGQKVEFLVSFYNNEISEKSEIFDDQFSVERPDGSNFTLKIRSTKLEDSAMYFCASRGSKPGQGAGGYTFGSGTRLTVV.

This clone showed up just once. This likely comes from a read error, as the CDR3 has no conserved phenylalanine or tryptophan at its end. Because the CDR3's place on the DNA is in doubt, the DNA is left out and the CDR3 is given as listed by TCRdb. This sequence joins TRBV6-1 and TRBJ1-2. Ends included, the CDR3 has 14 residues. Germline CDR1 and CDR2: MNHNS and SASEGT. The CDR3 region is CASSEALLKSPEIV.

This rearrangement joins TRBV7-2 to TRBJ2-3; 8 nucleotides align to TRBD2. Germline assignment: CDR1 SGHTA and CDR2 FQGNSA. The CDR3 runs to 15 residues. J gave up 6 bases and V 5 bases, and 10 bases lay outside the gene matches. CDR3: CASSPAGGRMDTQYF. CDR3 DNA sequence: TGTGCCAGCAGCCCCGCGGGAGGACGGATGGATACGCAGTATTTT.

V is TRBV5-1 and J is TRBJ1-1, with a weak D call TRBD1 (5 bases). Per the germline V gene, CDR1 is SGHRS and CDR2 is YFSETQ. V lost 2 bases and J 0 bases, leaving 8 bases between the germline ends. CDR3 length: 14 residues. The CDR3, as DNA: TGCGCCAGCAGCTTCGACAGTCTGAACACTGAAGCTTTCTTT. Protein product: CASSFDSLNTEAFF.

V gene TRBV7-9 combines with J gene TRBJ1-2; perhaps TRBD1 as D (6 bases). There are 16 residues in the CDR3. Germline assignment: CDR1 SEHNR and CDR2 FQNEAQ (reference sequence). Between the trimmed V and J ends, which lost 1 base and 3 bases, there was a span of 15 bases. For the CDR3, the DNA is TGTGCCAGCAGCTTAGTCGACAGGAGGAAAGACTATGGCTACACCTTC. Encoded protein: CASSLVDRRKDYGYTF.